Presented here are 20 T cell receptor beta chains from one specimen sequenced in a study of metastatic and nonmetastatic thyroid tumors. TCRdb re-analyzed the PCR reads through MiXCR. Of approximately 20,000 clones detected, approximately 35% appear once; the ten largest clones hold approximately 9.1%. No treatment had been given to any patient before thyroid surgery. Sequenced input: tumor tissue. The receptors shown here come from a male donor with papillary thyroid cancer or a benign thyroid nodule (not recorded which). Some clones in this sample may be carry-over from other donors' samples.

This clone was observed a handful of times. The V and J genes are TRBV27 and TRBJ2-1; 7 positions match TRBD2. This CDR3 is built from 17 residues. The J segment lost 7 bases and the V segment lost 6 bases, leaving 18 bases of the junction unmatched. The germline V gene encodes CDR1 MNHEY and CDR2 SMNVEV (reference sequence). The CDR3 sequence is CASSLRARLALMNEQFF. CDR3 DNA sequence: TGTGCCAGCAGCCTCCGAGCCAGACTAGCCCTAATGAATGAGCAGTTCTTC.

This clone qualifies as medium-sized. The rearrangement uses TRBV20-1 and TRBJ2-7; possible D gene TRBD2, 6 bases. This CDR3 is 14 amino acids long. Trimming took 7 bases from V and 7 from J, leaving 23 bases between them. Germline V lookup: CDR1 DFQATT, CDR2 SNEGSKA (reference sequence). CDR3 nucleotides: TGCAGTGTTCTTCCTCCGGCGGGGCGGCATGAGCAGTACTTC. Encoded protein: CSVLPPAGRHEQYF.

This clone was observed many times. This rearrangement joins TRBV5-4 to TRBJ2-7, with D perhaps TRBD1 (6 bases). Trimming took 0 bases from V and 1 from J, leaving 11 bases between them. Germline V gene sequence: CDR1 SGHNT, CDR2 YYREEE (reference sequence). The CDR3 runs 15 residues. CDR3 sequence reads: CASSLDGGRSYEQYF. DNA for the CDR3: TGTGCCAGCAGCTTGGATGGGGGCAGGTCCTACGAGCAGTACTTC.

The sample holds many counts of this clone. The rearrangement uses TRBV18 and TRBJ2-3; D unresolved. V gave up 3 bases and J gave up 4 bases, with 8 bases separating them. Per germline, CDR1 KGHSH and CDR2 LQKENI. This CDR3 has 13 residues. The DNA of the CDR3 is TGTGCCAGCTCACCGACACCGGCAGATACGCAGTATTTT. It is translated as CASSPTPADTQYF.

By frequency in the sample, this clone is medium-sized. The chain is built from TRBV6-1 and TRBJ2-7; TRBD1 matches at 10 bases. Germline CDR1 is MNHNS and CDR2 is SASEGT. Losses at the gene ends were 1 base for V and 5 bases for J; bases not matched to a gene: 2. The CDR3 is made up of 14 amino acids. CDR3 sequence: CASSEGQGAHEQYF. CDR3 sequence (DNA): TGTGCCAGCAGTGAAGGACAGGGGGCGCACGAGCAGTACTTC.

At least ten counts were recorded for this clone. This chain uses TRBV10-3 with TRBJ2-1; D not resolved. Germline V CDR1 and CDR2: ENHRY, SYGVKD. The V gene lost 3 bases and the J gene lost 0 bases, with 3 bases spanning the gap. This CDR3 is 13 amino acids long. The CDR3 region has the DNA TGTGCCATCAGTGACACCTCCTACAATGAGCAGTTCTTC. It codes for CAISDTSYNEQFF.

The sample holds one count of this clone. A read error is likely, as this CDR3 ends without the conserved phenylalanine or tryptophan. The DNA is omitted, as the CDR3 cannot be located on it reliably, and the CDR3 follows TCRdb's listing. The chain combines TRBV6-1 with TRBJ1-2; whether TRBD1, the table's D call, matches the DNA was not checked. The germline CDR1 and CDR2 sequences are MNHNS and SASEGT. A total of 15 residues make up the CDR3, ends included. The chain's CDR3 is CASSDRDRAIVSYRC.

Worth noting for this clone: The junction departs from germline at one end; a sequencing error may be responsible. The V and J genes are TRBV30 and TRBJ1-1, with D unresolved. Germline loops: CDR1 GTSNPN, CDR2 SVGIG (reference sequence). The length of the CDR3 is 14 residues. The CDR3 is CAWSVPGKRTEAIF. The DNA of the CDR3 is TGTGCCTGGAGTGTACCGGGCAAGCGAACTGAAGCTATCTTT.

There are a few counts of this clone. The chain couples TRBV10-2 to TRBJ2-7; TRBD2 is a possible D gene (6 bases). This CDR3 is 13 amino acids long. V was pared by 3 bases and J by 7 bases, with 13 bases between. Germline assignment: CDR1 WSHSY and CDR2 SAAADI. The CDR3 loop is CASSESGGTEQYV. The CDR3 region has the DNA TGCGCCAGCAGTGAATCCGGCGGGACGGAGCAGTACGTC.

In the case of this clone: A read error may produce the germline difference seen at one junction end. The chain combines TRBV20-1 with TRBJ1-6, with unresolved D. The germline CDR1 and CDR2 sequences are DFQATT and SNEGSKA (reference sequence). The CDR3 is made up of 15 amino acids. The CDR3: CCARTRGSNNSPLHF. CDR3 coding DNA: TGCTGTGCTAGAACCAGAGGGTCCAATAATTCACCCCTCCACTTT.

CDR3 coding DNA: TGCAGTGCCGCTCAACGCCAGAACACTGAAGCTTTCTTT. Translated, it gives CSAAQRQNTEAFF. The V call is TRBV20-1, the J call TRBJ1-1; D is ambiguous. The CDR3 has 13 amino acids. Per germline, CDR1 DFQATT and CDR2 SNEGSKA (reference sequence). V shed 6 bases and J shed 1 base, with 12 bases lying between them.

In this sample, this clone turned up many times. The CDR3, as DNA: TGCGCCAGCAGTGAGTGGAGGGCCTCCCCCCGGAGTGAGCAGTTCTTC. It yields the protein CASSEWRASPRSEQFF. V is TRBV10-2 and J is TRBJ2-1, with a possible D match to TRBD2 (6 bases). V lost 1 base and J 9 bases, leaving 19 bases between the germline ends. Germline-derived CDR1 and CDR2 are WSHSY and SAAADI. This CDR3 spans 16 amino acids.

This sequence joins TRBV6-1 and TRBJ2-1; TRBD1 is a possible D gene (5 bases). The V gene's germline CDR1 is MNHNS and CDR2 SASEGT. V lost 3 bases and J 0 bases, leaving 9 bases between the germline ends. The CDR3 is made up of 15 amino acids. The CDR3 region is CASSDRVGSYNEQFF. As DNA, the CDR3 is TGTGCCAGCAGTGACAGGGTTGGCTCCTACAATGAGCAGTTCTTC.

V is TRBV27 and J is TRBJ1-1; tentative D call: TRBD1 (6 bases). CDR1 and CDR2 from the germline V gene are MNHEY and SMNVEV (reference sequence). The CDR3 runs 20 residues. Trimming took 1 base from V and 0 from J, leaving 24 bases between them. Here the CDR3 DNA reads TGTGCCAGCAGTTTATGGGTAGGAGTCAGGGGCGCAGGGTTGAACACTGAAGCTTTCTTT. It is translated as CASSLWVGVRGAGLNTEAFF.

By share, this clone counts as medium-sized. The chain carries TRBV5-1 and TRBJ2-2; TRBD2 matches at 10 bases. Germline CDR1 SGHRS, CDR2 YFSETQ. Losses at the gene ends were 0 bases for V and 6 bases for J; bases not matched to a gene: 17. This CDR3 comprises 20 residues. This CDR3 reads CASSLVPLVLAGEGAGELFF. Here the CDR3 DNA reads TGCGCCAGCAGCTTGGTCCCATTGGTCCTAGCGGGAGAGGGGGCCGGGGAGCTGTTTTTT. Looking up the rest from reference TRBV5-1 and TRBJ2-2 gives the full variable domain: KAGVTQTPRYLIKTRGQQVTLSCSPISGHRSVSWYQQTPGQGLQFLFEYFSETQRNKGNFPGRFSGRQFSNSRSEMNVSTLELGDSALYLCASSLVPLVLAGEGAGELFFGEGSRLTVL.

The chain couples TRBV5-1 to TRBJ2-7; 7 nucleotides agree with TRBD1. There are 17 residues in the CDR3. Per the germline V gene, CDR1 is SGHRS and CDR2 is YFSETQ. V lost 4 bases, J lost 2 bases, and 15 bases stayed unmatched. The CDR3 spells CASSIVPNRGGPYEQYF. CDR3 coding DNA: TGCGCCAGCAGCATCGTGCCGAACAGGGGTGGACCCTACGAGCAGTACTTC.

This clone was seen only a few times. The V call is TRBV6-4, the J call TRBJ2-3; the D is unclear. The V gene's germline CDR1 is MRHNA and CDR2 SNTAGT. Trimming left V 3 bases short and J 3 bases short, with 7 bases between. The CDR3 runs 13 residues. The CDR3 coding sequence is TGTGCCAGCAGTGATCCCGTGACAGATACGCAGTATTTT. This sequence encodes CASSDPVTDTQYF.

This clone was counted many times. The chain uses TRBV6-5 and TRBJ2-3; 7 bases align to TRBD2. CDR1 and CDR2 (germline): MNHEY, SVGAGI. CDR3 length: 15 residues. Germline trimming cut 2 bases from V and 0 bases from J; bases unmatched to any gene: 2. CDR3 DNA: TGTGCCAGCAGTTACAGCGGGACGAGCACAGATACGCAGTATTTT. This sequence encodes CASSYSGTSTDTQYF.

This clone is deemed medium-sized. The chain links TRBV5-1 to TRBJ1-2; 9 nucleotides agree with TRBD1. V shed 0 bases and J 6 bases; nucleotides not matched to a gene: 6. Germline loops: CDR1 SGHRS, CDR2 YFSETQ. The CDR3 has 15 residues. In nucleotides, the CDR3 is TGCGCCAGCAGCTTGGCCCCGGGACAGGGAAATGGCTACACCTTC. Translating it yields CASSLAPGQGNGYTF.

This clone was observed many times. The CDR3 protein is CSVGNRVDTQYF. In nucleotides, the CDR3 is TGCAGCGTTGGTAACCGGGTGGATACGCAGTATTTT. This chain connects TRBV29-1 to TRBJ2-3, with D uncertain. Per the germline V gene, CDR1 is SQVTM and CDR2 is ANQGSEA. This CDR3 contains 12 residues. Trimming stripped 4 bases from V and 6 bases from J, with 11 bases between.